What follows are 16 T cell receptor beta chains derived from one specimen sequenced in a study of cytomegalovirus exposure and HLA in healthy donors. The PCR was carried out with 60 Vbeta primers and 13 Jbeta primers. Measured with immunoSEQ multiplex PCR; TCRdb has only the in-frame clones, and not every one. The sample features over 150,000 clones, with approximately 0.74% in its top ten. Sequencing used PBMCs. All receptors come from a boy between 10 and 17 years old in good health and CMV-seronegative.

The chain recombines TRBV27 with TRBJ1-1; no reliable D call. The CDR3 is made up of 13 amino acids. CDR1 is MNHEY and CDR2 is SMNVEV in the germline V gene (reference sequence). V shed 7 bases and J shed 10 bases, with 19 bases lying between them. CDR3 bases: TGTGCCAGCAACTCTAAGTCTCCCCAGGCAGCTTTCTTT. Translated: CASNSKSPQAAFF.

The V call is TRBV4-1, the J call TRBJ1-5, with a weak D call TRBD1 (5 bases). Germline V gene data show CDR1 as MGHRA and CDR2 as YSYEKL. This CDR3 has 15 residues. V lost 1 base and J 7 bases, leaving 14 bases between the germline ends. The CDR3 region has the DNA TGCGCCAGCAGCCAAGGATTACAGGCGCACCAGCCCCAGCATTTT. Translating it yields CASSQGLQAHQPQHF.

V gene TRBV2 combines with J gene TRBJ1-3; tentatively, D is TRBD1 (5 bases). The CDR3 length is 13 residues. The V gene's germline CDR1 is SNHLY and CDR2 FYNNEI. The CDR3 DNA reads TGTGCTACGGCAGGGATCTCTGGAAACACCATATATTTT. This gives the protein CATAGISGNTIYF.

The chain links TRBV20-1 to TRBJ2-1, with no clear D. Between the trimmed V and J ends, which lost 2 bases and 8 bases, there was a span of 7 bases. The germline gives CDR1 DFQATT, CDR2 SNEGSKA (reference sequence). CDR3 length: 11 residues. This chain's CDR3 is CSARIIYEQFF. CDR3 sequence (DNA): TGCAGTGCTAGAATCATTTATGAGCAGTTCTTC.

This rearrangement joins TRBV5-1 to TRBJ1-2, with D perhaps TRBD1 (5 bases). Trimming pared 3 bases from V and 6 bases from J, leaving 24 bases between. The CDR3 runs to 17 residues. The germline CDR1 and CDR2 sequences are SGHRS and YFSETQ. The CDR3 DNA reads TGCGCCAGCAGCTACAACCCTCGGTCGACAGCCAACGATGGCTACACCTTC. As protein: CASSYNPRSTANDGYTF. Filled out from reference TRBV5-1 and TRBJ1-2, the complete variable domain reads KAGVTQTPRYLIKTRGQQVTLSCSPISGHRSVSWYQQTPGQGLQFLFEYFSETQRNKGNFPGRFSGRQFSNSRSEMNVSTLELGDSALYLCASSYNPRSTANDGYTFGSGTRLTVV.

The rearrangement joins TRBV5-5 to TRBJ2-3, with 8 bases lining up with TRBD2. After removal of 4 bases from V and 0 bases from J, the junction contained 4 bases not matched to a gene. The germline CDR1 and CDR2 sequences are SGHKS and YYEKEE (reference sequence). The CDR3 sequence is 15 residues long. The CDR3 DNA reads TGTGCCAGCAGCCGGGGGGGGACTAGCACAGATACGCAGTATTTT. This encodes CASSRGGTSTDTQYF.

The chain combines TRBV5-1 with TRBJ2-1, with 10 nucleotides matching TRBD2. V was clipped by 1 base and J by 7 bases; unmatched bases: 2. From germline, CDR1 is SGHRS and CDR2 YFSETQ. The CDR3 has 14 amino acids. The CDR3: CASSLLAGANEQFF. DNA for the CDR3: TGCGCCAGCAGCTTGCTAGCGGGGGCGAATGAGCAGTTCTTC.

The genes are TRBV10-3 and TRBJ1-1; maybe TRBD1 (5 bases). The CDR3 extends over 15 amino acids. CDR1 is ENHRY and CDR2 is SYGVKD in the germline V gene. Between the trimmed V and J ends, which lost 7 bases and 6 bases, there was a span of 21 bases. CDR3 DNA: TGTGCCATCATTTCTAACTCAAGGGGTTGGCCTGAAGCTTTCTTT. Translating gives CAIISNSRGWPEAFF.

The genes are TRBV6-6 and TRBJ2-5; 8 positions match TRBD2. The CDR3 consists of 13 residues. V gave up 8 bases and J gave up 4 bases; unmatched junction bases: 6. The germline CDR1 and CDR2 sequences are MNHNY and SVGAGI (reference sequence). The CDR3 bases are TGTGCCAGCCCCTACGGGAGGGCAGAGACCCAGTACTTC. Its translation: CASPYGRAETQYF.

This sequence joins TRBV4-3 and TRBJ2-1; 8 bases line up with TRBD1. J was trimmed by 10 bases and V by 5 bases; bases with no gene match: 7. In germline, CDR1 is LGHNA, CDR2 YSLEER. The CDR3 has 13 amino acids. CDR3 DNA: TGCGCCAGCAGCATCGACAGGGGCGAGGAGCAGTTCTTC. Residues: CASSIDRGEEQFF.

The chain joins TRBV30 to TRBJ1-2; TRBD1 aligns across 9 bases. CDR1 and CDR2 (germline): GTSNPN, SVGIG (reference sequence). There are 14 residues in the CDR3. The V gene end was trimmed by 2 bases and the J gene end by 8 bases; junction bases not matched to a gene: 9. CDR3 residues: CAWSMDRGLGGYTF. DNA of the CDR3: TGTGCCTGGAGTATGGACAGGGGATTGGGGGGCTACACCTTC.

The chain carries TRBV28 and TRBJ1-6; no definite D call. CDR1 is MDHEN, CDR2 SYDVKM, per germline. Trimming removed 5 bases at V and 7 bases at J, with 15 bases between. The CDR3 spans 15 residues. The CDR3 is CASSLPGEWNSPLHF. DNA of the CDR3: TGTGCCAGCAGTCTCCCGGGAGAGTGGAATTCACCCCTCCACTTT.

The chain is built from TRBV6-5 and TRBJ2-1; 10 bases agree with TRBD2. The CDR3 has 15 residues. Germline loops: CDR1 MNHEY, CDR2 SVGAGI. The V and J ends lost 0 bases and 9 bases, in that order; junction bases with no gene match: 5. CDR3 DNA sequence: TGTGCCAGCAGTTACTCGCCTAGCGGGGGTACTGAGCAGTTCTTC. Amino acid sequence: CASSYSPSGGTEQFF.

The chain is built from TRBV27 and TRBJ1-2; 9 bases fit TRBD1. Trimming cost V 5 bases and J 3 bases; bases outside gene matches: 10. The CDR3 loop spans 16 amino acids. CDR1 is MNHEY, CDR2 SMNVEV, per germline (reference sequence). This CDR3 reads CASSPSPGQGYYGYTF. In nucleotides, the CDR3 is TGTGCCAGCAGTCCGTCTCCGGGACAGGGCTACTATGGCTACACCTTC.

The CDR3 bases are TGTGCCAGCAGTTTATCCCGCAGGGGGCTCGCCGGGGAGCTGTTTTTT. Translating gives CASSLSRRGLAGELFF. The V and J genes are TRBV27 and TRBJ2-2, with TRBD1 matching 8 bases. The CDR3 is 16 amino acids. CDR1 MNHEY and CDR2 SMNVEV come from the germline V gene (reference sequence). V was pared by 0 bases and J by 6 bases, with 6 bases of the junction left unmatched.

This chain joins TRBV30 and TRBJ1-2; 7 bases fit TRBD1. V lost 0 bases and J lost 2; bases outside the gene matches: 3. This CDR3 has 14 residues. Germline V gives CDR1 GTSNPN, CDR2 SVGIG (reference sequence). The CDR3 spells CAWSVGTANYGYTF. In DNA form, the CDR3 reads TGTGCCTGGAGTGTAGGGACAGCAAACTATGGCTACACCTTC. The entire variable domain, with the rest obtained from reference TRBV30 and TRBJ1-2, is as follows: SQTIHQWPATLVQPVGSPLSLECTVEGTSNPNLYWYRQAAGRGLQLLFYSVGIGQISSEVPQNLSASRPQDRQFILSSKKLLLSDSGFYLCAWSVGTANYGYTFGSGTRLTVV.